Here is one T cell receptor (beta chain) with its context. A single record per CDR3 protein comes from TCRdb applying MiXCR to the RT-PCR reads. In the table there are 150,000 to 200,000 distinct CDR3 sequences, over 9.5% of which are singletons. The data derive from a study of response to subunit inactivated influenza vaccine. Germline V CDR1 and CDR2: SGHNT, YENEEA. The CDR3 length is 15 residues. V was pared by 5 bases and J by 4 bases, with 14 bases between. The sample was also reused in another study, on T cells expressing NK-cell markers. That investigation notes: The authors generated TCR beta cDNA through 5'RACE template switching with UMIs. Investigators obtained TCR beta repertoires from sorted CD3+CD56+NKG2C+, CD3+CD56+NKG2C- and CD3+CD56-NKG2C+ T cells. Several donors showed dominant NKG2C+ clonotypes comprising roughly 1.0-7.0% of their CD8+ T cells.

This sequence joins TRBV11-3 and TRBJ2-2, with D maybe TRBD2 (5 bases). Sequences were derived from CD8+ T cells sorted from PBMCs, sampled 11 to 12 days after vaccination. The source of this sequence is a man in his fifties or sixties who received an inactivated influenza vaccine. The CDR3 is CASSPRLLTTGELFF. The CDR3 DNA reads as TGTGCCAGCAGCCCACGACTATTGACCACCGGGGAGCTGTTTTTT. The whole variable domain, filled in from reference TRBV11-3 and TRBJ2-2, reads EAGVVQSPRYKIIEKKQPVAFWCNPISGHNTLYWYLQNLGQGPELLIRYENEEAVDDSQLPKDRFSAERLKGVDSTLKIQPAELGDSAVYLCASSPRLLTTGELFFGEGSRLTVL.